Listed below are T cell receptor beta chains from one sample, sequenced in a study of blood T cells in healthy people across ages. TCRdb used MiXCR to reprocess the 5' RACE reads, holding one entry per CDR3 protein. The table records some 930,000 distinct CDR3 sequences, roughly 29% of them present only once. The same sample was also studied in work on T cells of mothers and their children.

Sequencing used blood. These receptors all stem from a woman aged 40 to 55 in good health. Both conserved end residues are part of each CDR3. Each record gives: J gene, V gene, D gene, clone size, CDR3 DNA, CDR3 protein. D genes are given only for firm matches. Clone sizes are given selectively: once, few, many, or a class where the clone is expanded.

j_gene: TRBJ1-4
v_gene: TRBV10-3
d_gene: -
abundance: -
CDR3nt: TGTGCCATCAGTGTAAGGGTTTCAGAAAAACTGTTTTTT
CDR3aa: CAISVRVSEKLFF

j_gene: TRBJ2-3
v_gene: TRBV6-5
d_gene: -
abundance: few
CDR3nt: TGTGCCAGCAGTTACAGGAGAGGGAGTCAGACAGATACGCAGTATTTT
CDR3aa: CASSYRRGSQTDTQYF

j_gene: TRBJ2-1
v_gene: TRBV19
d_gene: -
abundance: few
CDR3nt: TGTGCCAGTAGTTTGAACGGCTACTCCTACAATGAGCAGTTCTTC
CDR3aa: CASSLNGYSYNEQFF

j_gene: TRBJ2-7
v_gene: TRBV7-2
d_gene: -
abundance: many
CDR3nt: TGTGCCAGCAGCTTAATTGGGGGCGTCGCCTACGAGCAGTACTTC
CDR3aa: CASSLIGGVAYEQYF

j_gene: TRBJ2-5
v_gene: TRBV5-1
d_gene: -
abundance: many
CDR3nt: TGCGCCAGCAGCTCACAGGGAGTAGAGACCCAGTACTTC
CDR3aa: CASSSQGVETQYF

j_gene: TRBJ2-7
v_gene: TRBV7-2
d_gene: TRBD2
abundance: -
CDR3nt: TGTGCCAGCAGCCCCCCGTCTGAGGGACGAGCGGGGCTCTCCTACGAGCAGTACTTC
CDR3aa: CASSPPSEGRAGLSYEQYF

j_gene: TRBJ2-1
v_gene: TRBV7-8
d_gene: TRBD2
abundance: -
CDR3nt: TGTGCCAGCAGCTTAAATCTGGTAGCGGGAGGGAGGAATGAGCAGTTCTTC
CDR3aa: CASSLNLVAGGRNEQFF

j_gene: TRBJ1-2
v_gene: TRBV20-1
d_gene: TRBD1
abundance: -
CDR3nt: TGCAGTGCTAAGGGACAGGGTACGGCATGGGGCTACACCTTC
CDR3aa: CSAKGQGTAWGYTF

j_gene: TRBJ2-5
v_gene: TRBV12-3/TRBV12-4
d_gene: -
abundance: -
CDR3nt: TGTGCCAGCAGTTTCAGCCGGCAGTTGGAAGAGACCCAGTACTTC
CDR3aa: CASSFSRQLEETQYF

j_gene: TRBJ1-6
v_gene: TRBV25-1
d_gene: -
abundance: few
CDR3nt: TGTGCCAGCAGTGCCGGTCAGGGCTCCTATAATTCACCCCTCCACTTT
CDR3aa: CASSAGQGSYNSPLHF

j_gene: TRBJ2-7
v_gene: TRBV4-2
d_gene: TRBD2
abundance: -
CDR3nt: TGTGCCAGCAGCCAAGAGTGGCTAGCGGGCGCCTACGAGCAGTACTTC
CDR3aa: CASSQEWLAGAYEQYF

j_gene: TRBJ2-3
v_gene: TRBV6-6
d_gene: -
abundance: -
CDR3nt: TGTGCCAGTGGCTCGTCCCGTTCCACAGATACGCAGTATTTT
CDR3aa: CASGSSRSTDTQYF

j_gene: TRBJ1-1
v_gene: TRBV5-1
d_gene: -
abundance: once
CDR3nt: TGCGCCAGCAGCTTCGACGGGGCCAGAGGGTCGGACACTGAAGCTTTCTTT
CDR3aa: CASSFDGARGSDTEAFF

j_gene: TRBJ2-7
v_gene: TRBV29-1
d_gene: -
abundance: few
CDR3nt: TGCAGCGTTGCGAAAGGTGTAGGTAACAATGAGCAGTACTTC
CDR3aa: CSVAKGVGNNEQYF

j_gene: TRBJ2-6
v_gene: TRBV4-2
d_gene: TRBD2
abundance: many
CDR3nt: TGTGCCAGCAGCCAAAAACCCTCGCGGGGGGAATCTGGGGCCAACGTCCTGACTTTC
CDR3aa: CASSQKPSRGESGANVLTF

j_gene: TRBJ2-7
v_gene: TRBV11-2
d_gene: TRBD1
abundance: many
CDR3nt: TGTGCCAGCAGCTTGGGGACAGGGGTTTACGAGCAGTACTTC
CDR3aa: CASSLGTGVYEQYF

j_gene: TRBJ1-4
v_gene: TRBV6-6
d_gene: TRBD1
abundance: few
CDR3nt: TGTGCCAGCAGTTACCCGGGACAGGGAAATGAAAAACTGTTTTTT
CDR3aa: CASSYPGQGNEKLFF

j_gene: TRBJ2-7
v_gene: TRBV11-2
d_gene: -
abundance: -
CDR3nt: TGTGCCAGCAGCTCGGGGTGGGACTCCTACGAGCAGTACTTC
CDR3aa: CASSSGWDSYEQYF

j_gene: TRBJ2-7
v_gene: TRBV28
d_gene: -
abundance: few
CDR3nt: TGTGCCAGCAGCCAGCAGGGGATTCGGGCCGAGCAGTACTTC
CDR3aa: CASSQQGIRAEQYF

j_gene: TRBJ2-7
v_gene: TRBV2
d_gene: -
abundance: few
CDR3nt: TGTGCCAGCAGTGAACAAGGACAGCGCCCCATCTACGAGCAGTACTTC
CDR3aa: CASSEQGQRPIYEQYF

j_gene: TRBJ2-3
v_gene: TRBV12-3/TRBV12-4
d_gene: -
abundance: -
CDR3nt: TGTGCCAGCAGTCCTAGGACTAGAGGGGGGGCTGATACGCAGTATTTT
CDR3aa: CASSPRTRGGADTQYF

j_gene: TRBJ2-5
v_gene: TRBV7-2
d_gene: -
abundance: few
CDR3nt: TGTGCCAGCAGCGCGACTAGTGGCGGTGAGACCCAGTACTTC
CDR3aa: CASSATSGGETQYF

j_gene: TRBJ2-7
v_gene: TRBV10-3
d_gene: -
abundance: -
CDR3nt: TGTGCCATCCGGAAGGGTATTGAAGAGGCTGAGTACTTC
CDR3aa: CAIRKGIEEAEYF

j_gene: TRBJ2-7
v_gene: TRBV19
d_gene: TRBD2
abundance: -
CDR3nt: TGTGCCAGTCAAGCGGGGGGAAGCTCCTACGAGCAGTACTTC
CDR3aa: CASQAGGSSYEQYF

j_gene: TRBJ2-1
v_gene: TRBV18
d_gene: -
abundance: -
CDR3nt: TGTGCCAGCTCACCCCTCCAGGGGTCCTGGGCCTACAATGAGCAGTTCTTC
CDR3aa: CASSPLQGSWAYNEQFF

j_gene: TRBJ2-5
v_gene: TRBV5-1
d_gene: TRBD1
abundance: few
CDR3nt: TGCGCCAGCAGCTTGGATTTTGACAGGGCGCAAGAGACCCAGTACTTC
CDR3aa: CASSLDFDRAQETQYF

j_gene: TRBJ1-2
v_gene: TRBV4-1
d_gene: -
abundance: few
CDR3nt: TGCGCCAGCAGCCAAGATTCTCAATTTGGATCCGCTGGCTACACCTTC
CDR3aa: CASSQDSQFGSAGYTF

j_gene: TRBJ1-4
v_gene: TRBV20-1
d_gene: -
abundance: -
CDR3nt: TGCAGTGCTAGAATTTCGGGGAATGGGGGGGGGGAACTGTTTTTT
CDR3aa: CSARISGNGGGELFF

j_gene: TRBJ2-7
v_gene: TRBV13
d_gene: -
abundance: -
CDR3nt: TGTGCCAGCAGCTTCGCCGGTCTCGTCTACGAGCAGTACTTC
CDR3aa: CASSFAGLVYEQYF

j_gene: TRBJ1-1
v_gene: TRBV6-5
d_gene: -
abundance: few
CDR3nt: TGTGCCAGCAGGCCCGGATCGGGTGTTAACACTGAAGCTTTCTTT
CDR3aa: CASRPGSGVNTEAFF

j_gene: TRBJ1-2
v_gene: TRBV5-1
d_gene: -
abundance: few
CDR3nt: TGCGCCAGCAGCTTGGAAGCCGTAGGAGGCTACACCTTC
CDR3aa: CASSLEAVGGYTF

j_gene: TRBJ2-1
v_gene: TRBV29-1
d_gene: -
abundance: -
CDR3nt: TGCAGCGTTGAAGGGCTTGCAGTAACAGGGAATAGCTACGAGCGGTTCTTC
CDR3aa: CSVEGLAVTGNSYERFF

j_gene: TRBJ2-1
v_gene: TRBV20-1
d_gene: TRBD1
abundance: -
CDR3nt: TGCAGTGCTAGAGTTATAACAGGGGGGTCATCGAATGAGCAGTTCTTC
CDR3aa: CSARVITGGSSNEQFF

j_gene: TRBJ2-7
v_gene: TRBV29-1
d_gene: -
abundance: many
CDR3nt: TGCAGCGCTGTAGTCTACGAGCAGTACTTC
CDR3aa: CSAVVYEQYF

j_gene: TRBJ2-7
v_gene: TRBV5-8
d_gene: -
abundance: few
CDR3nt: TGTGCCGGCAGCGCAGGAGAAGGTTACGAGCAGTACTTC
CDR3aa: CAGSAGEGYEQYF

j_gene: TRBJ2-3
v_gene: TRBV20-1
d_gene: TRBD2
abundance: -
CDR3nt: TGCAGTGCTGCACCGGGACTAGAGACAGATACGCAGTATTTT
CDR3aa: CSAAPGLETDTQYF